Below are 13 T cell receptor beta chains sequenced from a single sample in a study of cytomegalovirus exposure and HLA in healthy donors. The PCR contained 60 Vbeta and 13 Jbeta primers. Here immunoSEQ multiplex PCR was the method, and the copy in TCRdb shows in-frame clones only, minus some. Of some 120,000 clones listed, less than 85% are singletons. Input material: PBMCs. The receptors were sampled from a man aged 25 to 45 in good health and CMV-seropositive.

The genes are TRBV5-4 and TRBJ2-5; D is possibly TRBD2 (6 bases). This CDR3 contains 16 residues. Per germline, CDR1 SGHNT and CDR2 YYREEE (reference sequence). V was clipped by 2 bases and J by 0 bases, with 14 bases between them. This CDR3 reads CASSLHQLANQETQYF. In nucleotides, the CDR3 is TGTGCCAGCAGCTTACACCAACTAGCTAACCAAGAGACCCAGTACTTC.

CDR3 coding DNA: TGTGCCAGCAGCGTTGGACAGGGGGCGTTCTACGAGCAGTACTTC. It translates to CASSVGQGAFYEQYF. J is TRBJ2-7 and V is TRBV2; 11 nucleotides line up with TRBD1. Losses at the gene ends were 6 bases for V and 3 bases for J; bases not matched to a gene: 7. This CDR3 contains 15 residues. From germline, CDR1 is SNHLY and CDR2 FYNNEI.

The chain couples TRBV4-2 to TRBJ2-7, with 8 bases fitting TRBD1. Germline V gene sequence: CDR1 LGHNA, CDR2 YNFKEQ. Trimming cost V 2 bases and J 0 bases; bases outside gene matches: 3. The CDR3 runs to 15 residues. In DNA, the CDR3 is TGTGCCAGCAGCCAAACAGGGGGGACCTCCTACGAGCAGTACTTC. This gives the protein CASSQTGGTSYEQYF.

V usage is TRBV5-4 and J usage is TRBJ1-1; TRBD1 matches 9 bases. V shed 4 bases, J shed 6 bases, and the junction held 7 bases outside the gene matches. This CDR3 has 14 amino acids. CDR1 SGHNT and CDR2 YYREEE come from the germline V gene (reference sequence). In nucleotides, the CDR3 is TGTGCCAGCAGCGGAGACAGGGGGATCTCTGAAGCTTTCTTT. This gives the protein CASSGDRGISEAFF.

This clone was picked up one time. The chain recombines TRBV5-1 with TRBJ2-5; D may be TRBD2 (5 bases). Trimming stripped 1 base from V and 1 base from J, with 8 bases between. This CDR3 is 14 amino acids long. In germline, CDR1 is SGHRS, CDR2 YFSETQ. CDR3 bases: TGCGCCAGCAGCTTGACGGGGTCCCAAGAGACCCAGTACTTC. Amino acids: CASSLTGSQETQYF. Combining the CDR3 with reference TRBV5-1 and TRBJ2-5 gives the whole variable domain KAGVTQTPRYLIKTRGQQVTLSCSPISGHRSVSWYQQTPGQGLQFLFEYFSETQRNKGNFPGRFSGRQFSNSRSEMNVSTLELGDSALYLCASSLTGSQETQYFGPGTRLLVL.

This clone was seen only a few times. The rearrangement uses TRBV30 and TRBJ1-3; the D is unclear. The V end lost 0 bases, the J end lost 5 bases, and 8 bases lay between the germline ends. The germline CDR1 and CDR2 sequences are GTSNPN and SVGIG (reference sequence). The CDR3 consists of 13 residues. DNA for the CDR3: TGTGCCTGGAGTGTAGAGGCCAGAAACACCATATATTTT. This sequence encodes CAWSVEARNTIYF.

The chain recombines TRBV27 with TRBJ2-3; the match to TRBD2 covers 7 bases. Trimming removed 5 bases from V and 4 bases from J; junction bases left unmatched: 3. This CDR3 contains 13 residues. Germline CDR1 MNHEY, CDR2 SMNVEV (reference sequence). CDR3 nucleotides: TGTGCCAGCAGTCTAACTAGCGCAGATACGCAGTATTTT. This sequence encodes CASSLTSADTQYF.

The V gene is TRBV12-5, the J gene TRBJ1-1; TRBD1 is a possible D gene (5 bases). The V and J ends lost 5 bases and 6 bases respectively, with 13 bases between them. Germline V gives CDR1 LGHNT, CDR2 FRNRAP. The CDR3 loop spans 13 amino acids. The CDR3 sequence is CASGPEPGAEAFF. DNA of the CDR3: TGTGCTAGTGGTCCCGAACCGGGGGCTGAAGCTTTCTTT.

The J gene is TRBJ2-3, the V gene TRBV7-8; TRBD2 matches at 11 bases. V trimming: 1 base; J trimming: 5 bases; junction bases outside the gene matches: 8. Looked up from germline, CDR1 is SGHVS and CDR2 is FQNEAQ. This CDR3 is built from 17 residues. In DNA form, the CDR3 reads TGTGCCAGCAGCTTAGTGTTAGCGGGGGGGGCAAGAGATACGCAGTATTTT. It codes for CASSLVLAGGARDTQYF. Full variable domain (rest looked up from reference TRBV7-8 and TRBJ2-3): GAGVSQSPRYKVAKRGQDVALRCDPISGHVSLFWYQQALGQGPEFLTYFQNEAQLDKSGLPSDRFFAERPEGSVSTLKIQRTQQEDSAVYLCASSLVLAGGARDTQYFGPGTRLTVL.

Concerning this clone itself: This CDR3 is also generated by other DNA sequences in the sample. The chain recombines TRBV19 with TRBJ2-3, with D perhaps TRBD1 (5 bases). V shed 2 bases and J shed 5 bases, with 14 bases lying between them. The CDR3 sequence is 15 residues long. The germline gives CDR1 LNHDA, CDR2 SQIVND (reference sequence). This CDR3 reads CASSIRSRAGDTQYF. The CDR3 DNA follows: TGTGCCAGTAGTATAAGGTCCAGGGCAGGAGATACGCAGTATTTT.

The genes are TRBV4-1 and TRBJ1-1; 7 positions match TRBD1. V shed 3 bases and J 1 base; nucleotides not matched to a gene: 5. CDR1 is MGHRA and CDR2 is YSYEKL in the germline V gene. CDR3 size: 15 residues. In nucleotides, the CDR3 is TGCGCCAGCAGCCACCCCGGGACAGAGAACACTGAAGCTTTCTTT. Protein product: CASSHPGTENTEAFF.

The chain carries TRBV4-1 and TRBJ2-2; 7 nucleotides match TRBD1. J gave up 1 base and V 3 bases, and 5 bases lay outside the gene matches. CDR1 is MGHRA and CDR2 is YSYEKL in the germline V gene. There are 16 residues in the CDR3. The chain's CDR3 is CASSQVTGENTGELFF. CDR3 nucleotides: TGCGCCAGCAGCCAGGTTACAGGGGAGAACACCGGGGAGCTGTTTTTT.

The V call is TRBV29-1, the J call TRBJ2-2; weak D call: TRBD1 (5 bases). The CDR3 spans 13 residues. V lost 6 bases and J lost 5, with 13 bases in between. Germline CDR1 reads SQVTM; CDR2 reads ANQGSEA. CDR3 residues: CSVFQQETGELFF. In DNA, the CDR3 is TGCAGCGTATTCCAACAGGAAACCGGGGAGCTGTTTTTT.